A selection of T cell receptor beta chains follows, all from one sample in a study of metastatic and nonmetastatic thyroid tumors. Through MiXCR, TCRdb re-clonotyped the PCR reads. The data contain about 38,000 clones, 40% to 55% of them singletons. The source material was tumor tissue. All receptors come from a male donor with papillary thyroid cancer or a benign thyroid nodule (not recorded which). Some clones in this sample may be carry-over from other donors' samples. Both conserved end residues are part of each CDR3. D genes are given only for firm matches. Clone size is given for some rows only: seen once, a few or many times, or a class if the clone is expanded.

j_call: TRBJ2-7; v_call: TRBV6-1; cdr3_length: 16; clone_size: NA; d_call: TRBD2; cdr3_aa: CASSELVLAGDYEQYF; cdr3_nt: TGTGCCAGCAGTGAATTGGTCCTAGCGGGAGACTACGAGCAGTACTTC
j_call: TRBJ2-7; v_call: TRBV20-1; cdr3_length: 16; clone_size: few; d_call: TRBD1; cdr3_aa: CSARDNSETGGDEQYF; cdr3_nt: TGCAGTGCTAGAGATAATTCGGAGACAGGGGGCGACGAGCAGTACTTC
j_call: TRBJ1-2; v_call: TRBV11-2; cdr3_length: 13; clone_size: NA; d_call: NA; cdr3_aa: CASSTPRVIGYTF; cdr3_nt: TGTGCCAGCAGCACTCCCCGTGTCATAGGCTACACCTTC
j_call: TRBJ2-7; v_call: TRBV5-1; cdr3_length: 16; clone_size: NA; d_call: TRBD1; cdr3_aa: CASSTSGQGLTYEQYF; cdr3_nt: TGCGCCAGCAGCACCTCGGGACAGGGGTTAACCTACGAGCAGTACTTC
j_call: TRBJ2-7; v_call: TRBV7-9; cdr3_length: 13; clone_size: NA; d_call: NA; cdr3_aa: CASRRTSFYEQYF; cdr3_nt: TGTGCCAGCAGAAGGACTTCCTTCTACGAGCAGTACTTC
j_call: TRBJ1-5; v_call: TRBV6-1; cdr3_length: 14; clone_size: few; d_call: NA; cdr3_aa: CASRRQSRYQPQHF; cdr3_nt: TGTGCCAGCAGGCGACAGAGCCGCTATCAGCCCCAGCATTTT
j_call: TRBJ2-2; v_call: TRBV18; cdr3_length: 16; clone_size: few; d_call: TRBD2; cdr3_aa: CASSPPLAGDTGELFF; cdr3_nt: TGTGCCAGCTCACCACCCCTAGCGGGAGATACCGGGGAGCTGTTTTTT
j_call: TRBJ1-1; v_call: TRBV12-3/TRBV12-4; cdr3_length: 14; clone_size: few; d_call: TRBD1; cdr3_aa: CASTEQGMNTEAFF; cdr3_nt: TGTGCCAGCACCGAACAGGGGATGAACACTGAAGCTTTCTTT
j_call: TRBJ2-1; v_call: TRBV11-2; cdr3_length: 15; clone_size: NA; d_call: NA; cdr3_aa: CASSSSLTWQNEQFF; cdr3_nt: TGTGCCAGCAGCTCCTCCCTGACCTGGCAAAATGAGCAGTTCTTC
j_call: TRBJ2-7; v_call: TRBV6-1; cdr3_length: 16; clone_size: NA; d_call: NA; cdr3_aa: CASSPDSPGTIYEQYF; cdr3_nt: TGTGCCAGCAGTCCAGACAGTCCGGGAACAATCTACGAGCAGTACTTC
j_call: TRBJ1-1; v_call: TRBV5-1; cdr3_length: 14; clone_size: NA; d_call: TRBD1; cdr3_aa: CASSFQGANTEAFF; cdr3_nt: TGCGCCAGCAGTTTTCAGGGGGCGAACACTGAAGCTTTCTTT
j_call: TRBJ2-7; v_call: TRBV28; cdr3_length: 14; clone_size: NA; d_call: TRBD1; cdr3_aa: CASSPHRGLYEQYF; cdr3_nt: TGTGCCAGCAGTCCCCACAGGGGGCTCTACGAGCAGTACTTC
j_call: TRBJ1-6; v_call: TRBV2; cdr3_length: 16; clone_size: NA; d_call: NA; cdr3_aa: CASSDGSGAGISPLHF; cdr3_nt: TGTGCCAGCAGTGATGGTTCGGGAGCAGGGATTTCACCCCTCCACTTT
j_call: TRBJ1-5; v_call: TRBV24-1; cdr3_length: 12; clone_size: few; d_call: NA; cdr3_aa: CATSSGDQPQHF; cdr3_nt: TGTGCCACCAGTTCCGGGGATCAGCCCCAGCATTTT
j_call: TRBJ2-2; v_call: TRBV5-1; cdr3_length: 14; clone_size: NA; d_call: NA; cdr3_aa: CASSLLRAAGELFF; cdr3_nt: TGCGCCAGCAGCTTGTTGCGCGCGGCCGGGGAGCTGTTTTTT
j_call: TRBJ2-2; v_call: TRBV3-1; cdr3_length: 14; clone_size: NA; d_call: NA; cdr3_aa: CASSHATLAGELFF; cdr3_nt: TGTGCCAGCAGCCATGCAACCCTAGCCGGGGAGCTGTTTTTT
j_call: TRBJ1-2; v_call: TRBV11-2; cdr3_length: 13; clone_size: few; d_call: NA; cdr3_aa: CASSRGWNYGYTF; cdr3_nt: TGTGCCAGCAGCAGAGGCTGGAACTATGGCTACACCTTC
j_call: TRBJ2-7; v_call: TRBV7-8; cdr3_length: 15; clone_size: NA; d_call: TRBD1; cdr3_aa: CASSSGQEKPYEQYF; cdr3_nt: TGTGCCAGCAGCTCAGGACAGGAGAAACCCTACGAGCAGTACTTC
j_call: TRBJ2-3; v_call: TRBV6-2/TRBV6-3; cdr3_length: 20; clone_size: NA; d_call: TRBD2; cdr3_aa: CASSYSTPYPGLGSTDTQYF; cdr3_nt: TGTGCCAGCAGTTACTCGACGCCCTACCCGGGACTAGGAAGCACAGATACGCAGTATTTT
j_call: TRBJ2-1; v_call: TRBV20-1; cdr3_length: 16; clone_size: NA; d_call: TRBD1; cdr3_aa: CSAYSTGTGYLDEQFF; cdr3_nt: TGCAGTGCTTACTCTACCGGGACAGGGTACCTTGATGAGCAGTTCTTC
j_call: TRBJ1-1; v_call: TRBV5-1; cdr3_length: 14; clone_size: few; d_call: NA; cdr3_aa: CASSAYTGNTEAFF; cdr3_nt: TGCGCCAGCAGCGCATATACAGGTAACACTGAAGCTTTCTTT
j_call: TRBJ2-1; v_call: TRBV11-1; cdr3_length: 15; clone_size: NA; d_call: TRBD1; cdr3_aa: CASSPRTGVVNEQFF; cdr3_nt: TGTGCCAGCAGCCCGCGGACAGGGGTGGTCAATGAGCAGTTCTTC
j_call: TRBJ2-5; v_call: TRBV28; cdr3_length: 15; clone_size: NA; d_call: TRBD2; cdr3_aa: CASRVGSGSGETQYF; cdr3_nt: TGTGCCAGCAGGGTCGGGAGCGGGAGCGGAGAGACCCAGTACTTC
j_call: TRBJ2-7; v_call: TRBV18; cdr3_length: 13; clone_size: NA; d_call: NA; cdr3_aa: CASSPVPSYEQYF; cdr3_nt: TGTGCCAGCTCACCAGTCCCCTCCTACGAGCAGTACTTC
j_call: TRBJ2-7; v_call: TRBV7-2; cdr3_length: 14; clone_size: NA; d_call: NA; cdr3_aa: CASSFGGVSHEQYF; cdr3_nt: TGTGCCAGCAGCTTTGGCGGGGTCTCCCACGAGCAGTACTTC
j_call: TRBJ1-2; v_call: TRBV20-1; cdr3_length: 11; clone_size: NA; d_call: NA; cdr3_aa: CSARQGYGYTF; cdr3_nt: TGCAGTGCGCGGCAGGGGTATGGCTACACCTTC
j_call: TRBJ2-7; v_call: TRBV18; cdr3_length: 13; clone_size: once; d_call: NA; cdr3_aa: CASSHDGFDEQYF; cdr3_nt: TGTGCCAGCTCACACGATGGGTTCGACGAGCAGTACTTC
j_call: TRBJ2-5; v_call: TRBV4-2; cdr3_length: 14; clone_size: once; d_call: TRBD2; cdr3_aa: CASADLAGGETQYF; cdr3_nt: TGTGCCAGCGCAGATCTAGCGGGAGGGGAGACCCAGTACTTC
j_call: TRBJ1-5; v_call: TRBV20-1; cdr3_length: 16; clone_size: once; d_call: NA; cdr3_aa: CSARDKEGTWNQPQHF; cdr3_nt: TGCAGTGCTAGAGATAAAGAAGGGACTTGGAATCAGCCCCAGCATTTT
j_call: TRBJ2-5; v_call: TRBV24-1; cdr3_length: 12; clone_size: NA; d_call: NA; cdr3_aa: CATSDLKDTQYF; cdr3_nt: TGTGCCACCAGTGATTTGAAAGACACCCAGTACTTC
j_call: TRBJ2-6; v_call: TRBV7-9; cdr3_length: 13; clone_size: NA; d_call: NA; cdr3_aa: CASSLGGANVLTF; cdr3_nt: TGTGCCAGCAGCTTAGGTGGGGCCAACGTCCTGACTTTC
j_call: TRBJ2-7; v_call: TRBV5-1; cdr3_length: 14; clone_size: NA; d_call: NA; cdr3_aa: CASSSGVTSYEQYF; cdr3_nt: TGCGCCAGCAGCTCCGGAGTTACTTCCTACGAGCAGTACTTC
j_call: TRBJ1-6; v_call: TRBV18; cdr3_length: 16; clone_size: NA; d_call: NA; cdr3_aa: CASSLDGNSYNSPLHF; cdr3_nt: TGTGCCAGCTCACTGGACGGAAACTCCTATAATTCACCCCTCCACTTT